This T cell receptor beta chain was sequenced for a study of OX40 agonist ivuxolimab in advanced cancers. The overall study: Dose-escalation subjects each had hepatocellular carcinoma, melanoma, renal cell or head and neck cancer. General study points: In the 0.1 to 3.0 mg/kg range, CD4+ and CD8+ blood T cells had expanded clonally by week 6.

Here immunoSEQ multiplex PCR was the method, and the copy in TCRdb shows in-frame clones only, minus some. Seen here are some 40,000 clones, 80% to 95% observed once, and the top ten hold 20% to 25%. This clone is a singleton in its sample. What it recognizes is unknown. There are 17 residues in the CDR3. The junction had 11 bases not matched to a gene; V was cut back by 3 bases and J by 3 bases. Germline V gives CDR1 KGHSH, CDR2 LQKENI. Autoimmune disease history or systemic immunosuppression barred patients. The receptor's source is an adult with an advanced solid tumor such as melanoma, head and neck, liver or kidney cancer. The rearrangement joins TRBV18 to TRBJ1-2; 9 bases are a match to TRBD1. Sequenced material: CD4+ or CD8+ T cells sorted from blood, taken in a trial of the OX40 agonist ivuxolimab. The DNA for the CDR3 is TGTGCCAGCTCACCCAGACAGGGGGTAAATTCTGACTATGGCTACACCTTC. It specifies CASSPRQGVNSDYGYTF.